One sample yielded the 3 T cell receptor beta chains listed below, sequenced in a study of T-cell reconstitution after alpha-beta-depleted transplantation in children. Researchers prepared the TCRbeta library using unique molecular identifiers, the study reports. TCRdb reprocessed the PCR reads via MiXCR and lists one record per CDR3 protein. The table has 100,000 to 120,000 distinct CDR3 sequences, around 10% seen once. The sample consisted of PBMCs from the stem cell graft donor, taken from the stem cell graft. The receptors were sampled from a human donor who donated a stem cell graft to a child with acute lymphoblastic leukemia.

This clonotype has ten or more counts. The chain has TRBV29-1 and TRBJ2-1, with 9 nucleotides matching TRBD2. J was trimmed by 0 bases and V by 6 bases; bases with no gene match: 9. There are 16 residues in the CDR3. The germline CDR1 and CDR2 sequences are SQVTM and ANQGSEA. CDR3 nucleotides: TGCAGCGTCGTGTTCAATAGCGGGAGCTCCTACAATGAGCAGTTCTTC. Residues: CSVVFNSGSSYNEQFF.

The sample holds many counts of this clonotype. The chain employs TRBV5-1 and TRBJ2-7, with a weak D call TRBD1 (5 bases). Germline loops: CDR1 SGHRS, CDR2 YFSETQ. Trimming stripped 1 base from V and 1 base from J, with 9 bases between. The CDR3 consists of 14 residues. CDR3 DNA: TGCGCCAGCAGCTTGCCCACAGGTTCCTACGAGCAGTACTTC. The encoded protein is CASSLPTGSYEQYF.

This clonotype was seen many times. The chain couples TRBV10-3 to TRBJ2-7; 7 bases are a match to TRBD1. The germline CDR1 and CDR2 sequences are ENHRY and SYGVKD. CDR3 size: 15 residues. The trim removed 0 bases at V and 2 bases at J, leaving 4 bases unmatched. The CDR3 bases are TGTGCCATCAGTGAGTCGGGGGACAGCGCCTACGAGCAGTACTTC. Protein product: CAISESGDSAYEQYF.